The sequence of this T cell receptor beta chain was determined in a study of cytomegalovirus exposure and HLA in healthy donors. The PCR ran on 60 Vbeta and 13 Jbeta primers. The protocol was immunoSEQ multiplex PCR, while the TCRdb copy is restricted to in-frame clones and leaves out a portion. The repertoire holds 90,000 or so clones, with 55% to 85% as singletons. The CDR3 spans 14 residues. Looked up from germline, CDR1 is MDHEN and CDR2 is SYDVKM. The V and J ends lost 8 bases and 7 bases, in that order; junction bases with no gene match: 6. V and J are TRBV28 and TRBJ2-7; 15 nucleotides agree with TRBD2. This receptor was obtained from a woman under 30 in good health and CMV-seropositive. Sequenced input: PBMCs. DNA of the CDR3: TGTGCCAGCGGACTAGCGGGAGGGCCGGGGGAGCAGTACTTC. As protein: CASGLAGGPGEQYF.